The clone carrying this T cell receptor beta chain was seen only a few times. Antigen specificity is unknown. This sample is drawn from a study of cytomegalovirus exposure and HLA in healthy donors. Study as a whole: Among several hundred genotyped donors, about 83% fell in the Caucasian-associated ancestry cluster.

Findings of the study overall: Association of a missense DCLRE1C variant with TCR beta V- and J-gene trimming was reported in a later analysis.

Both 60 Vbeta primers and 13 Jbeta primers went into the PCR. Only in-frame clones appear in the TCRdb table, and some are missing; sequencing was by immunoSEQ multiplex PCR. The sample carries about 130,000 clones, around 9% recorded once. Trimming cost V 4 bases and J 2 bases; bases outside gene matches: 6. This CDR3 contains 15 residues. CDR1 and CDR2 from the germline V gene are SGDLS and YYNGEE. This receptor was identified in a man aged 35 to 55 in good health and CMV-seronegative. Sequenced: PBMCs. The chain links TRBV9 to TRBJ2-3, with 8 bases aligning to TRBD1. In nucleotides, the CDR3 is TGTGCCAGCAGCTCCGGGACAGGTTCCACAGATACGCAGTATTTT. Its protein is CASSSGTGSTDTQYF. Complete variable domain (other parts from reference TRBV9 and TRBJ2-3): DSGVTQTPKHLITATGQRVTLRCSPRSGDLSVYWYQQSLDQGLQFLIQYYNGEERAKGNILERFSAQQFPDLHSELNLSSLELGDSALYFCASSSGTGSTDTQYFGPGTRLTVL.